Listed below are T cell receptor beta chains from one sample, sequenced in a study of cytomegalovirus exposure and HLA in healthy donors. The assay was immunoSEQ multiplex PCR, and TCRdb's table has in-frame clones only and misses some. The sample yields more than 85,000 clones, around 80% seen once. The sequencing sample was made of PBMCs. Source of these receptors: a woman between 18 and 30 years old in good health and CMV-seronegative. Both conserved end residues are part of each CDR3. The D gene is left open where the match is weak. Expanded clones are given a class, and other clones once, few, many or no size at all.

J gene: TRBJ1-1
D gene: -
V gene: TRBV5-1
clone size: few
CDR3 protein: CASSLVLVGRGRTEAFF
CDR3 DNA: TGCGCCAGCAGCTTGGTTCTCGTGGGGAGGGGACGGACTGAAGCTTTCTTT

J gene: TRBJ2-3
D gene: -
V gene: TRBV7-9
clone size: -
CDR3 protein: CASSLDSDTQYF
CDR3 DNA: TGTGCCAGCAGCCTAGACTCAGATACGCAGTATTTT

J gene: TRBJ2-7
D gene: -
V gene: TRBV4-1
clone size: -
CDR3 protein: CASSHFLSAGSYEQYF
CDR3 DNA: TGCGCCAGCAGCCATTTTTTGTCGGCGGGCTCCTACGAGCAGTACTTC

J gene: TRBJ2-7
D gene: -
V gene: TRBV29-1
clone size: -
CDR3 protein: CSVGLTSQNEQYF
CDR3 DNA: TGCAGCGTTGGGCTGACTTCCCAGAACGAGCAGTACTTC

J gene: TRBJ2-2
D gene: TRBD2
V gene: TRBV29-1
clone size: -
CDR3 protein: CSVRGTSYTGELFF
CDR3 DNA: TGCAGCGTGAGAGGGACTAGCTACACCGGGGAGCTGTTTTTT

J gene: TRBJ1-1
D gene: -
V gene: TRBV30
clone size: few
CDR3 protein: CAWLRNTEAFF
CDR3 DNA: TGTGCCTGGCTAAGGAACACTGAAGCTTTCTTT

J gene: TRBJ2-7
D gene: TRBD2
V gene: TRBV7-2
clone size: -
CDR3 protein: CASSYSGVTYEQYF
CDR3 DNA: TGTGCCAGCAGCTATAGCGGGGTGACCTACGAGCAGTACTTC

J gene: TRBJ1-4
D gene: -
V gene: TRBV5-1
clone size: few
CDR3 protein: CASSLGGPNEKLFF
CDR3 DNA: TGCGCCAGCAGCTTGGGGGGGCCTAATGAAAAACTGTTTTTT

J gene: TRBJ1-2
D gene: -
V gene: TRBV25-1
clone size: -
CDR3 protein: CASRPAGNSYGYTF
CDR3 DNA: TGTGCCAGCCGACCGGCAGGGAACAGTTATGGCTACACCTTC

J gene: TRBJ1-1
D gene: TRBD1
V gene: TRBV5-5
clone size: few
CDR3 protein: CASSPWTGMNTEAFF
CDR3 DNA: TGTGCCAGCAGCCCATGGACAGGAATGAACACTGAAGCTTTCTTT

J gene: TRBJ2-3
D gene: -
V gene: TRBV27
clone size: -
CDR3 protein: CASSPSTDTQYF
CDR3 DNA: TGTGCCAGCAGTCCTAGCACAGATACGCAGTATTTT

J gene: TRBJ2-7
D gene: TRBD1
V gene: TRBV10-2
clone size: -
CDR3 protein: CASRTGGEQYF
CDR3 DNA: TGCGCCAGCAGAACAGGGGGCGAGCAGTACTTC

J gene: TRBJ2-3
D gene: TRBD2
V gene: TRBV14
clone size: -
CDR3 protein: CASSSSGNTQYF
CDR3 DNA: TGTGCCAGCAGCTCTAGCGGTAATACGCAGTATTTT

J gene: TRBJ2-1
D gene: TRBD2
V gene: TRBV19
clone size: -
CDR3 protein: CASSIDGLTSGGWNEQFF
CDR3 DNA: TGTGCCAGTAGTATAGATGGATTGACTAGCGGGGGGTGGAATGAGCAGTTCTTC

J gene: TRBJ2-5
D gene: TRBD2
V gene: TRBV7-2
clone size: -
CDR3 protein: CASSIDASGSVTWQETQYF
CDR3 DNA: TGTGCCAGCAGCATAGACGCTAGCGGGAGTGTTACGTGGCAAGAGACCCAGTACTTC

J gene: TRBJ1-2
D gene: -
V gene: TRBV5-4
clone size: -
CDR3 protein: CASSLAPMDRLNGYTF
CDR3 DNA: TGTGCCAGCAGCTTGGCACCCATGGACAGATTGAATGGCTACACCTTC